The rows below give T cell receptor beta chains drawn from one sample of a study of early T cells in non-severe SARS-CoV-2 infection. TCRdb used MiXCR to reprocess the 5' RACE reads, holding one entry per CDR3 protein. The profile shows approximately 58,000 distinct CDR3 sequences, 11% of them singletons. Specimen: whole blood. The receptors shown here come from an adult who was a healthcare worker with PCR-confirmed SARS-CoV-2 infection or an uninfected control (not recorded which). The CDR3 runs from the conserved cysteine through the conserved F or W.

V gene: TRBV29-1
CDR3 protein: CSVEGGYTVSYNEQFF

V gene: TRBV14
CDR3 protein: CASSQASGAGTGELFF

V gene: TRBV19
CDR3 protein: CASTLGTFPTGDTQYF

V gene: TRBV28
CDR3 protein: CASSFGGTRQPQHF

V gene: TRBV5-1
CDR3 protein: CASSSSTGLGDEQFF

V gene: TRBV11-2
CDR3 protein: CASSSDFQETQYF

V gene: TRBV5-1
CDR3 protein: CASSRGQGPGGEQFF

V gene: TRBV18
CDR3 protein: CASSQGQGGVYEQYF

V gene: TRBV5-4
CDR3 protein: CASSPSKAGTMTYEQYF

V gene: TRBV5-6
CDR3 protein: CASSPGQGIGELFF

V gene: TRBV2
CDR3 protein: CVSSEQATTDTQYF

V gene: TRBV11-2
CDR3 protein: CASSPSGGAIDTQYF

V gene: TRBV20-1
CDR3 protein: CSAPNYEAFF

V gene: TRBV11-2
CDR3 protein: CASTASSGEQYF

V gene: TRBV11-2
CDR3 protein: CASSLGIARANEQFF

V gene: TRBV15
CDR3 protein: CATSRDLGEDAFF

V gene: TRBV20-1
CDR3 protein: CSARDGRDPGAFF

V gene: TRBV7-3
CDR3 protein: CASSSGTRLDEQFF

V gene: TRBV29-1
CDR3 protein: CSVSKSNGELFF

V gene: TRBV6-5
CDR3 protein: CASRGRTNEKLFF

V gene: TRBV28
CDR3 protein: CASSPGQVVNTEAFF

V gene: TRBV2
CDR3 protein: CATLPRVAGGLGPDTQYF

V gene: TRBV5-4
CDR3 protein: CASSRTGSAFF

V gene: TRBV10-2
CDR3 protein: CASSELASSEQFF

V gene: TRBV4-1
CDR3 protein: CASSQATGTGGIPLHF

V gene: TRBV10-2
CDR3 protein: CASRQGPGTYEQYF

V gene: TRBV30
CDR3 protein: CAWSDKYNEQFF

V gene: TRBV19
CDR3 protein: CASSSGITDTQYF

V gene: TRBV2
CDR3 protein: CASSESGYAAFF

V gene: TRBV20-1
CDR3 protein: CSASILVTDTQYF

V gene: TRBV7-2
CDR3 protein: CASSHRTSTLGGTQYF

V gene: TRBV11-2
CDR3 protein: CASSSLKIGTSGPYEQYF

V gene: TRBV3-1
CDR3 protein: CASSQAVDTQYF

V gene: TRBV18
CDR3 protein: CASSPLADDNEQFF

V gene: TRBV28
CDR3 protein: CASLGSTYGYTF

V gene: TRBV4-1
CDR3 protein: CASSRDREIGELFF

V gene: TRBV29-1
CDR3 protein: CSVEGRGYEQYF